This T cell receptor beta chain derives from a study of cytotoxic CD8 clonotypes in ibrutinib-treated CLL. Unmatched junction bases numbered 9, after V lost 2 bases and J lost 15 bases. Germline loops: CDR1 MDHEN, CDR2 SYDVKM. The CDR3 consists of 13 residues. Produced via immunoSEQ multiplex PCR; TCRdb's table is partial and in-frame only. The sample carries roughly 49,000 clones, 75% to 90% recorded once. The source is a human donor with chronic lymphocytic leukemia. The V gene is TRBV28, the J gene TRBJ2-1, with 8 positions matching TRBD1. The material sequenced was PBMCs, taken after 24 months of ibrutinib treatment. Here the CDR3 DNA reads TGTGCCAGCAGTTTAGAAATTCCAGGGGGCGCGTTCTTC. The encoded protein is CASSLEIPGGAFF.